This TCR beta chain was sequenced during a study of T cells in localized non-small cell lung cancer. Study-wide results and caveats: Of the tissues analyzed, uninvolved adjacent lung showed maximal T cell clonality, greater than tumor. Adjacent lung exhibited a median of around 60 among the 100 most abundant tumor clones. Increased T cell density in blood showed an association with longer overall survival.

The CDR3 covers 13 residues. V was cut by 4 bases and J by 7 bases, with 15 bases left in between. Germline CDR1 is SGHRS and CDR2 is YFSETQ. As to this clone: As yet, its antigen is unknown.

The table came from immunoSEQ multiplex PCR; TCRdb's copy has only in-frame clones and leaves some out. The sample lists roughly 39,000 clones, roughly 91% occurring once. The source material was PBMCs, sampled before any cancer treatment. The receptor comes from a woman aged 35 to 69 with stage II lung adenocarcinoma. The gene calls are TRBV5-1 and TRBJ2-7; D tentatively reads TRBD1 or TRBD2 (5 bases each). CDR3 in DNA: TGCGCCAGCAGCCCGGGACCTGGGTTGGAGCAGTACTTC. Translating gives CASSPGPGLEQYF.